This T cell receptor (beta chain) derives from a study of T cells after yellow fever vaccination (dated by TCRdb to between 2018 and 2021). Study-level background: The SMART-Seq v4 Ultra Low Input RNA kit was used to prepare libraries from fractions with low cell numbers. To follow T-cell clones before and after both primary and booster YFV17D yellow fever vaccination, bulk TCR alpha and beta repertoires underwent longitudinal sequencing. Two healthy male donors, one aged 18 to 30 and one aged 30 to 40 years, were included in the cohort. Bulk PBMC replicates and cell subsets were isolated from blood drawn at multiple timepoints before and after both primary and secondary immunization.

Points the paper makes about the study in general: A small share of clonotypes occurred in both CD4 and CD8 compartments, likely arising from convergent recombination. Because only two donors were included in the study, the extent to which the findings can be generalized is limited. FACS-sorted repertoires could contain abundant contaminating clonotypes from the bulk population, so computational filtering was required. After the booster, most of the clones that had expanded following primary vaccination were detected again (roughly 97% of CD4 and around 90% of CD8), which suggests that memory was broadly maintained. The secondary T-cell response was weaker than the primary response but faster, peaking on day 5 instead of day 15.

V sheds 3 bases and J sheds 1 base, leaving 26 bases between their ends. As encoded in the germline V gene (reference sequence), CDR1 is DFQATT while CDR2 is SNEGSKA. The CDR3 contains 19 residues, cysteine and phenylalanine counted. Solely the CDR3 DNA is kept, with 57 bases framed from the first base. This sample's treatment or condition label indicates: live attenuated yellow fever vaccine strain. At each blood-draw timepoint, two biological replicates of bulk PBMCs were obtained. PBMCs were isolated from peripheral blood using a standard Ficoll-Paque protocol. TriZol was used to extract RNA from bulk PBMCs, from CD4 and CD8 fractions, and from dextramer-positive and dextramer-negative fractions. This clonotype was recorded at least ten times. There is no known antigen for this receptor. Per-base qualities were not stored, and no clone one base away is much larger. These reads were obtained on an Illumina NovaSeq 6000. TCR cDNA was synthesized by 5'RACE template switching, which introduced a universal primer site and unique molecular identifiers. cDNA synthesis was primed from both the TCR alpha and TCR beta constant segments. Library amplification used two PCR steps, and the second PCR step added sample barcodes and sequencing adapters. Sequencing of the libraries was done on either Illumina HiSeq 2500 (2x100 bp) or NovaSeq (2x150 bp). Regarding the original processing steps: Reads were demultiplexed and collapsed into UMI consensus sequences with MIGEC, and V(D)J alignment was performed with MiXCR. Vaccine-responding clonotypes were defined with edgeR using replicate PBMC samples, requiring FDR below 0.01 and a log2 fold change above 5 up to day 15. Each bulk clonotype received a CD4 or CD8 identity based on whether the sequenced CD4 or CD8 repertoire contained that clonotype at higher abundance. TCRdb reprocessed the public reads (quality trimming at Q25 with fastp, clone calling with MiXCR) and kept in-frame beta chains. Each CDR3 protein gets just one entry, which takes the most common genes and DNA from the rows behind it. In this record, the V and J calls reflect TCRdb's handling and not the investigators' own analysis. The sample table shows around 310,000 distinct CDR3 sequences, and approximately 4.3% are seen once. Of the sample, 15% to 20% is held by the ten largest clones.

Specimen: PBMCs, collected 15 days after the yellow fever booster vaccination. The chain is assembled from TRBV20-1 and TRBJ2-3, with no D gene named confidently. This TCR was recovered from a man between 18 and 35 years old who received the YFV17D yellow fever vaccine. The nucleotides read TGCAGTGCTAGCCGGGTCCTACTCCTTACCCCCGTTCGCACAGATACGCAGTATTTT. It codes for CSASRVLLLTPVRTDTQYF.